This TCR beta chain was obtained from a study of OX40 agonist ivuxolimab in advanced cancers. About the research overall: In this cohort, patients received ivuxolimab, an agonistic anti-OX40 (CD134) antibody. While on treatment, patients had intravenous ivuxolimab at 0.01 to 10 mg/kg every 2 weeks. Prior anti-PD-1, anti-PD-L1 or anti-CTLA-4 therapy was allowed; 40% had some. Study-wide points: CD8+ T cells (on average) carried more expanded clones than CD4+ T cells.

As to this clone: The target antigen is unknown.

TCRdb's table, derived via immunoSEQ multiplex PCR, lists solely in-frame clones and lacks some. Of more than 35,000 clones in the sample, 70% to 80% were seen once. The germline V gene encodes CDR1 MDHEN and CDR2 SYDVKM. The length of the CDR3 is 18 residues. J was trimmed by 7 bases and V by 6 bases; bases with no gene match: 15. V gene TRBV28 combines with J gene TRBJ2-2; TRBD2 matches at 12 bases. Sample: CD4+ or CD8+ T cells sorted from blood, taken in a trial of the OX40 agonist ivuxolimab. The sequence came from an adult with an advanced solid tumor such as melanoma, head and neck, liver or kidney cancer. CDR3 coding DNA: TGTGCCAGCAGCAACCGACTAGCGGGAGAGCAGGAGGACGGGGAGCTGTTTTTT. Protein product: CASSNRLAGEQEDGELFF.